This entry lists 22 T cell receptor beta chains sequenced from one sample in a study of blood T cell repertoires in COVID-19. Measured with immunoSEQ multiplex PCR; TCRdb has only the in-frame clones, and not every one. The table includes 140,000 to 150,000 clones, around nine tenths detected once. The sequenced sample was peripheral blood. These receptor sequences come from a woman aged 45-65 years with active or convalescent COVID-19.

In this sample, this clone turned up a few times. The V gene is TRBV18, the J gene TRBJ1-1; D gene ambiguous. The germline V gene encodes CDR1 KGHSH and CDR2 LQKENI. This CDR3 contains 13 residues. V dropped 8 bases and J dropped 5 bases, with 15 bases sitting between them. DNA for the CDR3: TGTGCCAGCCAGTCGGGCGGGGAGACTGAAGCTTTCTTT. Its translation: CASQSGGETEAFF.

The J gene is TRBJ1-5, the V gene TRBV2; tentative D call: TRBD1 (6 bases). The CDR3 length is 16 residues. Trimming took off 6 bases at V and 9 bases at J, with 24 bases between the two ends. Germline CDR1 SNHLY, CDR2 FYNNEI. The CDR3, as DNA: TGTGCCAGCAGCGCCTATTTATCAGGGGCTGGTCTGCCCCAGCATTTT. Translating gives CASSAYLSGAGLPQHF. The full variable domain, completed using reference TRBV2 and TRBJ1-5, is EPEVTQTPSHQVTQMGQEVILRCVPISNHLYFYWYRQILGQKVEFLVSFYNNEISEKSEIFDDQFSVERPDGSNFTLKIRSTKLEDSAMYFCASSAYLSGAGLPQHFGDGTRLSIL.

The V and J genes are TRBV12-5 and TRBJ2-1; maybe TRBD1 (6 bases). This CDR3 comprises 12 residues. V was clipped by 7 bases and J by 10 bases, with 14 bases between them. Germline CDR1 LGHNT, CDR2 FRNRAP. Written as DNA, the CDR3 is TGTGCTAGTGCCACACCCAGGGGAGAGCAGTTCTTC. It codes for CASATPRGEQFF.

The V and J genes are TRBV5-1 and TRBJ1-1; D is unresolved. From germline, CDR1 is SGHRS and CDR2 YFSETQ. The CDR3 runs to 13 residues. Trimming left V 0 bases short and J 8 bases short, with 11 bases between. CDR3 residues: CASSLGGGREAFF. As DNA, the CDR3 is TGCGCCAGCAGCTTGGGGGGAGGGAGGGAAGCTTTCTTT.

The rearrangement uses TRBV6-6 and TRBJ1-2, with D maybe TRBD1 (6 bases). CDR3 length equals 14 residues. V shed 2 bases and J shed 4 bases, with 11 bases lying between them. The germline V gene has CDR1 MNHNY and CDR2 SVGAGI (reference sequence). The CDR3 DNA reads TGTGCCAGCAGTTACAAGGACAGACCCTATGGCTACACCTTC. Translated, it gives CASSYKDRPYGYTF.

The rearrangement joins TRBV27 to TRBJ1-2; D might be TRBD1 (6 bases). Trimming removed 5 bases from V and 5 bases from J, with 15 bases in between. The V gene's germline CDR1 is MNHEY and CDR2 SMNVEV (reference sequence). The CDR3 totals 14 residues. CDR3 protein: CASSPLQGQYGYTF. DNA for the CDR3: TGTGCCAGCAGTCCACTACAGGGCCAGTATGGCTACACCTTC.

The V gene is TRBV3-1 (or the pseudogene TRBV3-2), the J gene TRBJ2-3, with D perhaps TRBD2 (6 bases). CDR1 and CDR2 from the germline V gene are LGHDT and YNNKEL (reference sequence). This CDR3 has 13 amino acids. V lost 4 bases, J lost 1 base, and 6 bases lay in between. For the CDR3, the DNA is TGTGCCAGCAGCCCTAGCGGCACAGATACGCAGTATTTT. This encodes CASSPSGTDTQYF.

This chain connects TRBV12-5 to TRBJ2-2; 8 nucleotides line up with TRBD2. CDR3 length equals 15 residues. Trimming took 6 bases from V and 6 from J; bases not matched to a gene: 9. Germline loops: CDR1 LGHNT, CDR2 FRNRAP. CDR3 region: CASGPAGLGAGELFF. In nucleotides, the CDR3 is TGTGCTAGTGGGCCCGCGGGACTAGGGGCCGGGGAGCTGTTTTTT.

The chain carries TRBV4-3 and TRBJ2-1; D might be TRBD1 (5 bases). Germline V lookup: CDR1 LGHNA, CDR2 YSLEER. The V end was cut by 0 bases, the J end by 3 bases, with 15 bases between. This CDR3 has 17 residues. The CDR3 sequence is CASSQDGQGEGYNEQFF. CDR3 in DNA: TGCGCCAGCAGCCAAGATGGGCAGGGCGAAGGCTACAATGAGCAGTTCTTC.

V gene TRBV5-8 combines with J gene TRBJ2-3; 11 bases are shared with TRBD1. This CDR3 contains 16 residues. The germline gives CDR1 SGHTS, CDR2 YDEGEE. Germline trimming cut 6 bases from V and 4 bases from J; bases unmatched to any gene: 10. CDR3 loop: CASNDGTGGFADTQYF. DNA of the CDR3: TGTGCCAGCAACGACGGGACAGGGGGGTTCGCAGATACGCAGTATTTT. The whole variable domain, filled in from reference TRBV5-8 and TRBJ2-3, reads EAGVTQSPTHLIKTRGQQATLRCSPISGHTSVYWYQQALGLGLQFLLWYDEGEERNRGNFPPRFSGRQFPNYSSELNVNALELEDSALYLCASNDGTGGFADTQYFGPGTRLTVL.

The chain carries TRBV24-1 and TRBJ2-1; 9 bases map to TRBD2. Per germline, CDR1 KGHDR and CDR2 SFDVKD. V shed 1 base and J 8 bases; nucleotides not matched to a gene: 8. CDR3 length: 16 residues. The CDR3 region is CATSDFGSGRTDEQFF. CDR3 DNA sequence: TGTGCCACCAGTGATTTCGGCAGCGGGAGGACAGATGAGCAGTTCTTC.

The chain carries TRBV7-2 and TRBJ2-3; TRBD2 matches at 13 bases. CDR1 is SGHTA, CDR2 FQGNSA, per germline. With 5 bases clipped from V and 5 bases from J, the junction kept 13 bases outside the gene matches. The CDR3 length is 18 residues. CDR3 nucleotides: TGTGCCAGCAGCCTGCCCGGGACTAGCGGGGTCGGGGTAGATACGCAGTATTTT. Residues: CASSLPGTSGVGVDTQYF.

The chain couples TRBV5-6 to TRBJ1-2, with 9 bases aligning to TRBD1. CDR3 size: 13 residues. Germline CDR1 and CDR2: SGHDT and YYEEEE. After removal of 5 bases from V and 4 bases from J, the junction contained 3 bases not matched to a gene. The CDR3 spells CASRWTGAYGYTF. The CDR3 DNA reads TGTGCCAGCAGATGGACAGGGGCCTATGGCTACACCTTC.

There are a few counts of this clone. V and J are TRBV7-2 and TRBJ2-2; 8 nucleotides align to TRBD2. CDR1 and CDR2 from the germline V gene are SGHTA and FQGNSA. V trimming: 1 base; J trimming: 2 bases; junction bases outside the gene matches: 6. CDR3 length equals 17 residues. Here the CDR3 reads CASSLGLATFNTGELFF. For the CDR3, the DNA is TGTGCCAGCAGCTTAGGACTAGCGACATTCAACACCGGGGAGCTGTTTTTT.

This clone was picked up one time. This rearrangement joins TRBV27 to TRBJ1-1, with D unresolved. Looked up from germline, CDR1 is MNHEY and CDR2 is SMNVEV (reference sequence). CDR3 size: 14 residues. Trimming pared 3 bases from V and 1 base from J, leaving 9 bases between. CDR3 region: CASSLRQPNTEAFF. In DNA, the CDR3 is TGTGCCAGCAGTTTGAGGCAGCCGAACACTGAAGCTTTCTTT.

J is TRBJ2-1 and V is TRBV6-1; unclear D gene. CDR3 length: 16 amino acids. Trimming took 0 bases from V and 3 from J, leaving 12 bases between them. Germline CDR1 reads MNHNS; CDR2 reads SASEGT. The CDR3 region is CASSEAVVSLYNEQFF. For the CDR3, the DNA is TGTGCCAGCAGTGAAGCTGTAGTGTCCCTCTACAATGAGCAGTTCTTC.

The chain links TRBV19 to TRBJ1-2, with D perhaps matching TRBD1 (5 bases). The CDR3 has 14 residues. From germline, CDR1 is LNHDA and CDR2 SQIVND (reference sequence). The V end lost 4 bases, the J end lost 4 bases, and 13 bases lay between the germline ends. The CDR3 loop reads CASSTADRVYGYTF. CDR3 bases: TGTGCCAGTAGTACCGCCGACAGAGTCTATGGCTACACCTTC.

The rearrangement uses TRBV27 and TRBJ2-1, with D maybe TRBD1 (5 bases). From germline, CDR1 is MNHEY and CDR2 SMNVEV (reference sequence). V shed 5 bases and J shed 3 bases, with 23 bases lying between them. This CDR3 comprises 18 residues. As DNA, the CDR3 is TGTGCCAGCAGTCAGAATCAGGGTTTAGGGCCCTTCTACAATGAGCAGTTCTTC. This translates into CASSQNQGLGPFYNEQFF.

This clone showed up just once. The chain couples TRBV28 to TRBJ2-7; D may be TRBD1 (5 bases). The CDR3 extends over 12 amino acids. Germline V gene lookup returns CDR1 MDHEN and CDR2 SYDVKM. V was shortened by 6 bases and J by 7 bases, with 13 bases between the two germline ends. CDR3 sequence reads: CASSRVPREQYF. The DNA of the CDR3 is TGTGCCAGCAGCAGGGTTCCGCGTGAGCAGTACTTC. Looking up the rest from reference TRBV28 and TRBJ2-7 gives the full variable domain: DVKVTQSSRYLVKRTGEKVFLECVQDMDHENMFWYRQDPGLGLRLIYFSYDVKMKEKGDIPEGYSVSREKKERFSLILESASTNQTSMYLCASSRVPREQYFGPGTRLTVT.

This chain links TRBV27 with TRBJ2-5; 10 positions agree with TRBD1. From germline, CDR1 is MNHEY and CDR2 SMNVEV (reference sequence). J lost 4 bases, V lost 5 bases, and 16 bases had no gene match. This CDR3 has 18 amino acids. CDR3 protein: CASSPISRDRGIGETQYF. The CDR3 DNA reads TGTGCCAGCAGTCCTATCAGCCGGGACAGGGGAATTGGAGAGACCCAGTACTTC.

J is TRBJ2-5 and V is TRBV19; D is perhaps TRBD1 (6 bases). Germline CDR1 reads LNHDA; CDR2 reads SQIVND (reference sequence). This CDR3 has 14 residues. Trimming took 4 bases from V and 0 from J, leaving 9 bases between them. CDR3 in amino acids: CASSKGQYQETQYF. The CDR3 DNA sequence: TGTGCCAGTAGTAAAGGACAGTACCAAGAGACCCAGTACTTC.

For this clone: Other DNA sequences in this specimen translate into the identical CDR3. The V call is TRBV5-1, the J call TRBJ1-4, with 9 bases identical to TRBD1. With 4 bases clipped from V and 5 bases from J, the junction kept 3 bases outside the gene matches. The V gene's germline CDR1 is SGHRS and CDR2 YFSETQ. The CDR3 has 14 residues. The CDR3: CASSPGQGNEKLFF. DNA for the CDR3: TGCGCCAGCAGCCCGGGACAGGGAAATGAAAAACTGTTTTTT.